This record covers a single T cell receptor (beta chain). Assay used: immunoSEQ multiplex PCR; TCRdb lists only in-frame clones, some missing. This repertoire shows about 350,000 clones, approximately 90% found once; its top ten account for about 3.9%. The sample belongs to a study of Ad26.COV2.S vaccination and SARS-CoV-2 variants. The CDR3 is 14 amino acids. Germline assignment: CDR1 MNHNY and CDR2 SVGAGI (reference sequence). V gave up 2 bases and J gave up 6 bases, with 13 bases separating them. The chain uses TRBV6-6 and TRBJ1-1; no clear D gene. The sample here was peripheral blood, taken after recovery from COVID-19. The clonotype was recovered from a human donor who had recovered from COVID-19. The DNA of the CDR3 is TGTGCCAGCAGTTACCTCATCCCGGACTCTGAAGCTTTCTTT. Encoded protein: CASSYLIPDSEAFF.